The 20 T cell receptor beta chains reported below all come from one sample, sequenced in a study of Ad26.COV2.S vaccination and SARS-CoV-2 variants. Sample treatment: approximately 18 received Ad26.COV2.S at low or high dose, single or two shots; about 5 received placebo; per-sample allocation not given. After the first vaccine or placebo injection, samples were drawn on day 63. Sequencing was performed with immunoSEQ multiplex PCR; in TCRdb, only in-frame clones are kept and a portion is missing. The data hold 350,000 to 400,000 clones, with approximately 91% observed a single time. Material: peripheral blood, obtained in a trial of Ad26.COV2.S vaccine versus placebo. All receptors come from a person aged 18-65 years who received the Ad26.COV2.S COVID-19 vaccine or a placebo.

The V gene is TRBV11-2, the J gene TRBJ2-7; D is perhaps TRBD2 (5 bases). Germline CDR1 reads SGHAT; CDR2 reads FQNNGV. The germline V and J ends were trimmed by 3 bases and 2 bases, with 14 bases remaining between them. This CDR3 has 15 residues. CDR3 residues: CASSFAGPGTYEQYF. CDR3 nucleotides: TGTGCCAGCAGCTTCGCCGGGCCGGGGACCTACGAGCAGTACTTC.

This clone came up a few times. The rearrangement links TRBV27 to TRBJ2-7; D may be TRBD2 (5 bases). The V end lost 0 bases, the J end lost 3 bases, and 9 bases lay between the germline ends. CDR3 size: 14 residues. Germline lookup yields CDR1 MNHEY and CDR2 SMNVEV (reference sequence). The CDR3 loop is CASSLSSSFYEQYF. In nucleotides, the CDR3 is TGTGCCAGCAGTTTATCTTCTAGCTTCTACGAGCAGTACTTC.

The V call is TRBV20-1, the J call TRBJ1-5; D gene unclear. The CDR3 consists of 11 residues. Germline CDR1 is DFQATT and CDR2 is SNEGSKA (reference sequence). Trimming pared 3 bases from V and 1 base from J, leaving 1 base between. In DNA form, the CDR3 reads TGCAGTGCTAGCAGCAATCAGCCCCAGCATTTT. Translation gives CSASSNQPQHF.

This rearrangement joins TRBV5-4 to TRBJ1-6; no reliable D call. Trimming pared 4 bases from V and 12 bases from J, leaving 17 bases between. Germline CDR1 and CDR2: SGHNT and YYREEE (reference sequence). The CDR3 is 14 residues long. The CDR3 here is CASSLDRGWGPLHF. As DNA, the CDR3 is TGTGCCAGCAGCCTCGACCGAGGCTGGGGACCCCTCCACTTT. Full variable domain (rest looked up from reference TRBV5-4 and TRBJ1-6): ETGVTQSPTHLIKTRGQQVTLRCSSQSGHNTVSWYQQALGQGPQFIFQYYREEENGRGNFPPRFSGLQFPNYSSELNVNALELDDSALYLCASSLDRGWGPLHFGNGTRLTVT.

V gene TRBV6-6 combines with J gene TRBJ1-6, with D unresolved. This CDR3 spans 16 amino acids. Deletions cut 0 bases from V and 7 bases from J, with 13 bases between. From germline, CDR1 is MNHNY and CDR2 SVGAGI (reference sequence). The CDR3 protein is CASSYSTDLLNSPLHF. CDR3 nucleotide sequence: TGTGCCAGCAGTTACTCGACGGACCTGCTAAATTCACCCCTCCACTTT.

V usage is TRBV6-5 and J usage is TRBJ2-2; no clear D gene. The CDR3 spans 15 residues. The germline V gene encodes CDR1 MNHEY and CDR2 SVGAGI. V was cut by 5 bases and J by 8 bases, with 18 bases left in between. The CDR3 nucleotides read TGTGCCAGCAGTAATCCTTTGCCCCGAGCGGGGGAGCTGTTTTTT. Translating gives CASSNPLPRAGELFF.

V gene TRBV14 combines with J gene TRBJ1-6; perhaps TRBD1 as D (6 bases). The CDR3 is 15 amino acids. The germline gives CDR1 SGHDN, CDR2 FVKESK. The V end was cut by 1 base, the J end by 10 bases, with 14 bases between. This CDR3 reads CASSQVSRGKSPLHF. Written as DNA, the CDR3 is TGTGCCAGCAGCCAAGTATCCAGGGGAAAATCACCCCTCCACTTT.

V is TRBV19 and J is TRBJ1-1, with a weak D call TRBD1 (6 bases). The CDR3 sequence is 13 residues long. Germline CDR1 and CDR2: LNHDA and SQIVND (reference sequence). The V end lost 6 bases, the J end lost 4 bases, and 12 bases lay between the germline ends. The CDR3 loop is CASRYRAGTEAFF. In DNA, the CDR3 is TGTGCCAGTAGGTACAGGGCGGGCACTGAAGCTTTCTTT.

The chain employs TRBV20-1 and TRBJ1-1; D is uncertain. CDR3 size: 14 residues. Germline CDR1 and CDR2: DFQATT and SNEGSKA (reference sequence). Trimming pared 3 bases from V and 0 bases from J, leaving 11 bases between. For the CDR3, the DNA is TGCAGTGCTAGTGGTGCAAGCATGAACACTGAAGCTTTCTTT. Translated: CSASGASMNTEAFF.

In its sample, this clone was seen a few times. V gene TRBV4-1 combines with J gene TRBJ2-7; D not resolved. CDR1 is MGHRA and CDR2 is YSYEKL in the germline V gene. This CDR3 has 12 residues. Trimming stripped 1 base from V and 3 bases from J, with 4 bases between. The CDR3 loop is CASSQGNYEQYF. As DNA, the CDR3 is TGCGCCAGCAGCCAAGGGAACTACGAGCAGTACTTC.

The rearrangement uses TRBV2 and TRBJ1-6, with unresolved D. V lost 7 bases and J 16 bases, leaving 20 bases between the germline ends. There are 13 residues in the CDR3. The germline CDR1 and CDR2 sequences are SNHLY and FYNNEI. The CDR3 spells CASTPEDGVRLHF. In DNA, the CDR3 is TGTGCCAGCACTCCGGAAGACGGAGTACGGCTCCACTTT.

The chain carries TRBV2 and TRBJ2-6; D remains unclear. Germline loops: CDR1 SNHLY, CDR2 FYNNEI. V was trimmed by 6 bases and J by 1 base, leaving 7 bases between them. The CDR3 is 14 residues long. The CDR3 region has the DNA TGTGCCAGCAGCTTCGTTTCTGGGGCCAACGTCCTGACTTTC. Translated: CASSFVSGANVLTF.

The chain combines TRBV6-5 with TRBJ1-1, with a weak D call TRBD1 (5 bases). Germline CDR1 and CDR2: MNHEY and SVGAGI. Trimming shortened V by 0 bases and J by 8 bases, and 13 bases separated the two germline ends. This CDR3 region has 14 residues. DNA for the CDR3: TGTGCCAGCAGTTACTCGACTCTCGGGGCGGAAGCTTTCTTT. As protein: CASSYSTLGAEAFF.

Notes on this clone: One junction end does not reproduce the germline sequence, and a read error may be involved. V gene TRBV11-2 combines with J gene TRBJ2-5; D not resolved. The CDR3 runs to 13 residues. The germline V gene encodes CDR1 SGHAT and CDR2 FQNNGV. The CDR3 coding sequence is TGTGCCAGCAGCATACAGCAACAAGCGACCCAGTACTTC. The encoded protein is CASSIQQQATQYF.

The chain joins TRBV5-1 to TRBJ2-7, with 8 bases fitting TRBD1. Per the germline V gene, CDR1 is SGHRS and CDR2 is YFSETQ. The CDR3 consists of 12 residues. J lost 5 bases, V lost 6 bases, and 4 bases had no gene match. The CDR3 nucleotides read TGCGCCAGCACGCTGGACAGGGACGAGCAGTACTTC. Translation: CASTLDRDEQYF.

Note on this clone: The sample holds other DNA sequences that translate to the same CDR3. The chain is built from TRBV6-1 and TRBJ1-5; D remains ambiguous. The CDR3 is made up of 13 amino acids. With 0 bases removed from V and 2 bases from J, the gap between germline ends came to 2 bases. Germline-derived CDR1 and CDR2 are MNHNS and SASEGT. CDR3 sequence (DNA): TGTGCCAGCAGTGAAGCGGGCAATCAGCCCCAGCATTTT. This codes for CASSEAGNQPQHF.

The chain links TRBV19 to TRBJ2-1; 8 positions match TRBD2. Germline assignment: CDR1 LNHDA and CDR2 SQIVND (reference sequence). CDR3 length: 17 amino acids. Losses at the gene ends were 1 base for V and 7 bases for J; bases not matched to a gene: 12. The CDR3 is CASSIVPPGVAGNEQFF. The CDR3 DNA sequence: TGTGCCAGTAGTATAGTTCCTCCGGGGGTAGCGGGGAATGAGCAGTTCTTC.

V gene TRBV10-3 combines with J gene TRBJ2-1, with D possibly called TRBD1 or TRBD2 (5 bases each). The germline gives CDR1 ENHRY, CDR2 SYGVKD. The CDR3 runs 13 residues. Trimming pared 6 bases from V and 12 bases from J, leaving 18 bases between. The CDR3 DNA follows: TGTGCCATCAGAGGGGCTAGCAAGGTCGGGCAGTTCTTC. It translates to CAIRGASKVGQFF.

This chain links TRBV24-1 with TRBJ1-6; TRBD1 might be the D (6 bases). Trimming removed 3 bases from V and 9 bases from J, with 11 bases in between. Germline CDR1 and CDR2: KGHDR and SFDVKD. The CDR3 runs 14 residues. CDR3 protein: CATSDNRESSPLHF. CDR3 in DNA: TGTGCCACCAGTGATAACAGGGAAAGTTCACCCCTCCACTTT.

The chain carries TRBV19 and TRBJ1-5, with D hard to call. The V and J ends lost 6 bases and 0 bases respectively, with 9 bases between them. Germline-derived CDR1 and CDR2 are LNHDA and SQIVND (reference sequence). There are 14 residues in the CDR3. CDR3 amino acids: CASSPTYSNQPQHF. The CDR3 bases are TGTGCCAGTAGCCCAACTTATAGCAATCAGCCCCAGCATTTT.